A selection of T cell receptor beta chains follows, all from one sample in a study of identical twins. MiXCR, applied by TCRdb to the 5' RACE reads, yields one record per CDR3 protein. The sample shows a few hundred thousand distinct CDR3 sequences, 6.5% of them seen only once. These sequences were also reported in another study, on T cells expressing NK-cell markers.

What was sequenced was CD8+ T cells sorted from blood. Receptors originate from a woman aged 18 to 35 in good health. CDR3s include the opening cysteine and the closing phenylalanine or tryptophan. D genes are given only for firm matches.

d_call j_call v_call cdr3_aa
. TRBJ2-7 TRBV30 CAWTGDDYEQYF
. TRBJ2-5 TRBV9 CASSVEGSVRETQYF
TRBD2 TRBJ2-2 TRBV9 CASSALPGTSGSVGGELFF
. TRBJ2-7 TRBV12-3/TRBV12-4 CASSPPGGRSAYEQYF
TRBD2 TRBJ2-7 TRBV30 CAWSVLASYEQYF
. TRBJ1-1 TRBV12-3/TRBV12-4 CASSAYAAEAFF
. TRBJ1-2 TRBV2 CASSGLGVSYGYTF
. TRBJ1-2 TRBV6-5 CASSLTRDIVDSYGYTF
. TRBJ2-2 TRBV4-3 CASSQVLRGIANTGELFF
TRBD2 TRBJ2-7 TRBV6-1 CASSTGLAGGFFTYEQYF
. TRBJ1-1 TRBV12-3/TRBV12-4 CASSSLVTEAFF
TRBD2 TRBJ2-3 TRBV9 CASSVEASGYTDTQYF
. TRBJ1-3 TRBV5-6 CASSGTDYTGNTIYF
. TRBJ2-4 TRBV9 CASSVGGGNENIQYF
. TRBJ2-2 TRBV12-3/TRBV12-4 CASTSSPELFF
. TRBJ2-1 TRBV27 CASSFTDSYNEQFF
TRBD2 TRBJ2-1 TRBV3-1 CASSHSGRRDGEQFF
. TRBJ2-7 TRBV6-5 CASSSVGGRLEQYF
. TRBJ2-7 TRBV29-1 CSVGQGPEQYF
. TRBJ2-7 TRBV29-1 CSVEIDGVGEQYF
. TRBJ2-3 TRBV6-5 CASSYRGRGTDTQYF
TRBD1 TRBJ1-2 TRBV4-1 CASSPGDRGAYGYTF
TRBD1 TRBJ2-5 TRBV4-1 CASSPLTGAGRETQYF
TRBD2 TRBJ2-1 TRBV11-1 CASSPQMDSGGRYNEQFF
. TRBJ2-5 TRBV2 CASRGAGQIETQYF
. TRBJ2-3 TRBV2 CASSEWTDTQYF
TRBD1 TRBJ1-1 TRBV30 CAYSGGYTEAFF
. TRBJ2-1 TRBV27 CASSLSGRRLSYNEQFF
TRBD2 TRBJ2-1 TRBV5-6 CASSSRGSGSVNEQFF
. TRBJ2-1 TRBV5-1 CASSLGGLGNEQFF
TRBD2 TRBJ2-5 TRBV7-9 CASSLFGRGGPQETQYF
TRBD1 TRBJ1-4 TRBV11-2 CASSSTKTGRKEKLFF
. TRBJ2-7 TRBV20-1 CSARDVRASYEQYF
TRBD1 TRBJ1-1 TRBV6-1 CASSDRTGNTEAFF
. TRBJ1-1 TRBV2 CASSDWNTEAFF
. TRBJ2-5 TRBV7-9 CASSPAYGSLETQYF
. TRBJ2-1 TRBV7-6 CASSLVLAGEQFF
. TRBJ2-7 TRBV11-2 CASSLELNLYEQYF
. TRBJ2-3 TRBV6-2/TRBV6-3 CASGLGTDTQYF
TRBD2 TRBJ2-1 TRBV12-3/TRBV12-4 CASSSQTSGINIGNEQFF
. TRBJ2-7 TRBV12-3/TRBV12-4 CASSPGGMYYEQYF
TRBD2 TRBJ2-7 TRBV11-2 CASSSLSGGPYEQYF
TRBD2 TRBJ2-3 TRBV6-5 CASSSAGGAGDTQYF
. TRBJ2-7 TRBV7-9 CASSSHPAAYEQYF
. TRBJ2-7 TRBV19 CASSPWTGSRSSYEQYF
. TRBJ2-1 TRBV7-3 CASSLKGRNEQFF
TRBD2 TRBJ2-3 TRBV5-6 CASRWASGKDTQYF
TRBD2 TRBJ2-2 TRBV9 CASSPRSGGGTGELFF
. TRBJ2-7 TRBV27 CASSHNGVYEQYF
. TRBJ1-4 TRBV5-6 CASGHEGASTNEKLFF
. TRBJ2-3 TRBV6-5 CASSYGRTSTDTQYF
. TRBJ1-5 TRBV12-5 CASGLGAARPQHF
. TRBJ2-3 TRBV2 CASSDYTADTQYF
. TRBJ2-1 TRBV27 CASSFSGTGAYNEQFF
TRBD1 TRBJ2-7 TRBV5-1 CASSWGGRTGTYEQYF
TRBD2 TRBJ2-7 TRBV11-2 CASSLGKGREGSYEQYF
TRBD1 TRBJ2-7 TRBV24-1 CATSDPSSATGASYEQYF
. TRBJ1-2 TRBV7-9 CASSSPFSGAALSGYTF
TRBD1 TRBJ2-2 TRBV5-5 CASSPTGGGELFF